A single sample gave rise to the 8 T cell receptor beta chains below, sequenced in a study of OX40 agonist ivuxolimab in advanced cancers. Profiled with immunoSEQ multiplex PCR; TCRdb holds only in-frame clones, not every one. The sample consists of around 43,000 clones, approximately 86% of them appearing once. The sequences come from CD4+ or CD8+ T cells sorted from blood, collected in a trial of the OX40 agonist ivuxolimab. The receptors originated from an adult with an advanced solid tumor such as melanoma, head and neck, liver or kidney cancer.

This chain uses TRBV25-1 with TRBJ2-1, with D unclear. The CDR3 contains 13 residues. V dropped 4 bases and J dropped 6 bases, with 10 bases sitting between them. Germline V gene sequence: CDR1 MGHDK, CDR2 SYGVNS. This CDR3 reads CASSGTLVNEQFF. As DNA, the CDR3 is TGTGCCAGCAGTGGGACCCTAGTCAATGAGCAGTTCTTC.

This chain links TRBV19 with TRBJ1-5, with a weak D call TRBD1 (6 bases). The germline gives CDR1 LNHDA, CDR2 SQIVND (reference sequence). This CDR3 has 14 amino acids. Trimming removed 4 bases at V and 4 bases at J, with 11 bases between. The CDR3 DNA is TGTGCCAGTAGTAAGACAGGCCAAAATCAGCCCCAGCATTTT. Its protein is CASSKTGQNQPQHF.

The table lists this clone with a few counts. The genes are TRBV6-5 and TRBJ1-1; D possibly corresponds to TRBD1 (5 bases). Germline CDR1 MNHEY, CDR2 SVGAGI. The CDR3 is 15 residues long. V gave up 2 bases and J gave up 2 bases, with 12 bases separating them. CDR3 loop: CASSYQAGSNTEAFF. The CDR3 DNA reads TGTGCCAGCAGTTACCAAGCAGGGAGTAACACTGAAGCTTTCTTT.

This sequence joins TRBV11-2 and TRBJ1-1, with D tentatively TRBD1 (6 bases). Germline CDR1 and CDR2: SGHAT and FQNNGV. V lost 7 bases and J 4 bases, leaving 19 bases between the germline ends. The CDR3 loop spans 15 amino acids. CDR3 bases: TGTGCCAGCACCTCAGTAAGGGGGATCGGCACTGAAGCTTTCTTT. It yields the protein CASTSVRGIGTEAFF.

The rearrangement links TRBV5-6 to TRBJ2-7; D may correspond to TRBD1 or TRBD2 (5 bases each). The CDR3 runs to 15 residues. The V and J ends lost 4 bases and 4 bases respectively, with 18 bases between them. The germline gives CDR1 SGHDT, CDR2 YYEEEE. The CDR3 here is CASSAGTDGIYEQYF. CDR3 DNA sequence: TGTGCCAGCAGCGCAGGGACCGATGGAATTTACGAGCAGTACTTC.

The V gene is TRBV5-4, the J gene TRBJ1-2; D is undetermined. Germline CDR1 reads SGHNT; CDR2 reads YYREEE (reference sequence). The CDR3 covers 13 residues. Trimming cost V 0 bases and J 7 bases, with 10 bases left between them. DNA of the CDR3: TGTGCCAGCAGCTTGGGAGACCCCGGTGGCTACACCTTC. Translated: CASSLGDPGGYTF.

This chain joins TRBV6-5 and TRBJ1-1, with a weak D call TRBD1 (5 bases). This CDR3 has 15 amino acids. Between the trimmed V and J ends, which lost 7 bases and 2 bases, there was a span of 17 bases. Germline lookup yields CDR1 MNHEY and CDR2 SVGAGI. Here the CDR3 reads CASNNWGRANTEAFF. The DNA for the CDR3 is TGTGCCAGCAACAACTGGGGCAGAGCAAACACTGAAGCTTTCTTT.

This sequence joins TRBV28 and TRBJ1-4, with 11 bases lining up with TRBD1. CDR1 and CDR2 (germline): MDHEN, SYDVKM. V lost 6 bases, J lost 7 bases, and 19 bases stayed unmatched. This CDR3 region has 19 residues. CDR3 in DNA: TGTGCCAGCAGGCCCACCTACCACGGCGGACAGGGGGCTAGTGAAAAACTGTTTTTT. Its translation: CASRPTYHGGQGASEKLFF.